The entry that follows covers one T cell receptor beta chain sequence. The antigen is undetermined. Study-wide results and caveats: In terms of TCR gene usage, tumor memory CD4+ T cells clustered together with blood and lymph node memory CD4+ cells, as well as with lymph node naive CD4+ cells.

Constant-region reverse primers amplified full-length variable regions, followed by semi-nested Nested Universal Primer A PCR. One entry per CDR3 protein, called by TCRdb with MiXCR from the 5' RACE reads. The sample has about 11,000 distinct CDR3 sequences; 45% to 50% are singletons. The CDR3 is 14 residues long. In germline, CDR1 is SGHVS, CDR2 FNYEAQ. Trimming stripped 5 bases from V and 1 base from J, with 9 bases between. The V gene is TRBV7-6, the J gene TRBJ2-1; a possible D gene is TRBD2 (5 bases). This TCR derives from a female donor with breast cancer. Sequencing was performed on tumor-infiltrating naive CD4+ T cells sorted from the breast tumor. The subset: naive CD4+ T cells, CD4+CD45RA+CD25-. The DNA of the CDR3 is TGTGCCAGCAGCCCGGAGGTGTCCTACAATGAGCAGTTCTTC. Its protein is CASSPEVSYNEQFF.